Ten or more counts support the clone carrying this T cell receptor beta chain. The CDR3 has 17 residues. Germline loops: CDR1 MNHEY, CDR2 SVGEGT. The V gene lost 0 bases and the J gene lost 2 bases, with 16 bases spanning the gap. A single record per CDR3 protein comes from TCRdb applying MiXCR to the PCR reads. The profile shows several thousand distinct CDR3 sequences, 25% to 30% of them singletons. These data belong to a study of CXCR3 chemokines and chemotherapy response in bladder cancer. V usage is TRBV6-2 or TRBV6-3 and J usage is TRBJ2-5; D gene ambiguous. The sequence came from a human donor with bladder cancer that did not respond to neoadjuvant chemotherapy. The specimen was collected from a patient whose treatment included neoadjuvant chemotherapy. Here the CDR3 reads CASSYSIGLTYQETQYF. For the CDR3, the DNA is TGTGCCAGCAGTTACTCGATTGGGCTAACATATCAAGAGACCCAGTACTTC.